One sample yielded the 12 T cell receptor beta chains listed below, sequenced in a study of cytomegalovirus exposure and HLA in healthy donors. 13 Jbeta primers and 60 Vbeta primers were used for the PCR. TCRdb keeps only in-frame clones here, not all; method: immunoSEQ multiplex PCR. In the table there are 100,000 or so clones, 50% to 65% of which are singletons. The specimen sequenced was PBMCs. These receptors came from a man younger than 45 in good health and CMV-seropositive.

This rearrangement joins TRBV7-3 to TRBJ1-1; D is ambiguous. The CDR3 has 14 amino acids. V shed 1 base and J shed 2 bases, with 8 bases lying between them. Germline loops: CDR1 SGHTA, CDR2 FQGTGA. This CDR3 is CASSLSASNTEAFF. As DNA, the CDR3 is TGTGCCAGCAGCTTAAGTGCCAGTAACACTGAAGCTTTCTTT.

The rearrangement joins TRBV19 to TRBJ1-5; D unresolved. The V gene's germline CDR1 is LNHDA and CDR2 SQIVND (reference sequence). V was trimmed by 6 bases and J by 4 bases, leaving 7 bases between them. This CDR3 spans 12 amino acids. The CDR3 sequence is CASSPLNQPQHF. In DNA, the CDR3 is TGTGCCAGTAGCCCCCTTAATCAGCCCCAGCATTTT.

This clone was seen only once. The chain is built from TRBV5-6 and TRBJ2-3, with TRBD1 as a possible D gene (7 bases). The ends were cut back, 4 bases at V and 1 base at J, with 16 bases in the middle. Germline CDR1 reads SGHDT; CDR2 reads YYEEEE. The CDR3 runs 16 residues. CDR3 DNA: TGTGCCAGCAGCCCCAGGGGGTGGGAGGGCACAGATACGCAGTATTTT. Residues: CASSPRGWEGTDTQYF.

The genes are TRBV10-3 and TRBJ1-1; the D gene is possibly TRBD1 (5 bases). The CDR3 consists of 13 residues. The ends were cut back, 7 bases at V and 1 base at J, with 10 bases in the middle. Germline CDR1 and CDR2: ENHRY and SYGVKD. DNA for the CDR3: TGTGCCATCAACCCAACAGGGAACACTGAAGCTTTCTTT. It is translated as CAINPTGNTEAFF.

The chain recombines TRBV5-1 with TRBJ2-7; TRBD2 aligns across 13 bases. Per germline, CDR1 SGHRS and CDR2 YFSETQ. The CDR3 runs 16 residues. V lost 4 bases and J lost 5; bases outside the gene matches: 9. The CDR3 here is CASSIDTGTSGDEQYF. The CDR3 DNA is TGCGCCAGCAGCATAGACACGGGGACTAGCGGGGACGAGCAGTACTTC.

The rearrangement links TRBV10-3 to TRBJ1-3; possibly TRBD1 for D (5 bases). CDR1 is ENHRY, CDR2 SYGVKD, per germline. The CDR3 has 13 amino acids. Trimming removed 2 bases at V and 8 bases at J, with 10 bases between. The CDR3 here is CAISERGGDTIYF. The CDR3 DNA sequence: TGTGCCATCAGTGAGAGGGGTGGCGACACCATATATTTT.

The chain combines TRBV5-1 with TRBJ2-3, with D unresolved. This CDR3 contains 13 residues. Between the trimmed V and J ends, which lost 2 bases and 0 bases, there was a span of 4 bases. CDR1 is SGHRS, CDR2 YFSETQ, per germline. The CDR3 here is CASSLASTDTQYF. The CDR3 DNA reads as TGCGCCAGCAGCTTAGCTAGCACAGATACGCAGTATTTT.

This clone occurred once. V and J are TRBV19 and TRBJ2-1; TRBD1 might be the D (5 bases). The V end was cut by 3 bases, the J end by 10 bases, with 13 bases between. The germline V gene encodes CDR1 LNHDA and CDR2 SQIVND (reference sequence). This CDR3 has 13 amino acids. The CDR3 reads CASSMGRFPEQFF. The CDR3 nucleotides read TGTGCCAGTAGTATGGGGCGGTTCCCAGAGCAGTTCTTC.

The sample holds one count of this clone. The V and J genes are TRBV7-9 and TRBJ1-2; D unresolved. V dropped 5 bases and J dropped 2 bases, with 15 bases sitting between them. This CDR3 contains 15 residues. Per the germline V gene, CDR1 is SEHNR and CDR2 is FQNEAQ (reference sequence). Here the CDR3 DNA reads TGTGCCAGCAGCACCCGTCCCGGGGAAAACTATGGCTACACCTTC. It is translated as CASSTRPGENYGYTF.

This clone has just a few counts. DNA of the CDR3: TGTGCCAGCGCAGGACAGCTACCCGGCTACACCTTC. Its translation is CASAGQLPGYTF. The chain links TRBV6-5 to TRBJ1-2, with D maybe TRBD1 (6 bases). CDR3 length: 12 amino acids. V was clipped by 8 bases and J by 8 bases, with 15 bases between them. The germline gives CDR1 MNHEY, CDR2 SVGAGI.

This clone was recorded only once. The chain uses TRBV7-2 and TRBJ2-1; possible D gene TRBD1, 5 bases. Looked up from germline, CDR1 is SGHTA and CDR2 is FQGNSA. This CDR3 has 14 residues. Trimming left V 3 bases short and J 6 bases short, with 12 bases between. The CDR3 protein is CASSFLRGANEQFF. The DNA for the CDR3 is TGTGCCAGCAGCTTTCTCCGTGGGGCCAATGAGCAGTTCTTC. Full variable domain (remainder filled in from reference TRBV7-2 and TRBJ2-1): GAGVSQSPSNKVTEKGKDVELRCDPISGHTALYWYRQSLGQGLEFLIYFQGNSAPDKSGLPSDRFSAERTGGSVSTLTIQRTQQEDSAVYLCASSFLRGANEQFFGPGTRLTVL.

This chain joins TRBV27 and TRBJ2-7; D is perhaps TRBD1 (5 bases). With 3 bases removed from V and 5 bases from J, the gap between germline ends came to 11 bases. The germline CDR1 and CDR2 sequences are MNHEY and SMNVEV (reference sequence). The CDR3 has 13 amino acids. The CDR3 DNA reads as TGTGCCAGCAGTTTTGGCAGGGTCCACGAGCAGTACTTC. Its protein product is CASSFGRVHEQYF.